A selection of T cell receptor beta chains follows, all from one sample in a study of CD8 T cells in Susac syndrome. MiXCR, applied by TCRdb to the immunoSEQ multiplex PCR reads, yields one record per CDR3 protein. The sample records about 190,000 distinct CDR3 sequences, 80% to 95% being singletons. The sequenced material came from CD4+ T cells from PBMCs. The receptors originated from a human donor in good health. CDR3s include the opening cysteine and the closing phenylalanine or tryptophan. The D gene is left open where the match is weak. For some rows the clone size is stated as once, few or many, or as a class when expanded; others skip it.

- - TRBJ1-3 TRBV4-1 TGCGCCAGCAGCCAAGGGTCTGGTTCAGGAAACACCATATATTTT CASSQGSGSGNTIYF
- - TRBJ1-3 TRBV11-1 TGTGCCAGCAGTAACGGACAAAGGCCTGGAAACACCATATATTTT CASSNGQRPGNTIYF
- - TRBJ2-4 TRBV19 TGTGCCAGTTTATGGGGCAGAAACATTCAGTACTTC CASLWGRNIQYF
- - TRBJ2-5 TRBV5-8 TGTGCCAGCAGCTCATCTTCAGGAGCCCGGGGAGAGACCCAGTACTTC CASSSSSGARGETQYF
- - TRBJ2-4 TRBV28 TGTGCCAGCAGTTCTAGTTTCCGGACAGCCAAAAACATTCAGTACTTC CASSSSFRTAKNIQYF
TRBD1 - TRBJ2-7 TRBV29-1 TGCAGCGTGGGACAGGGGGCGAGAGAGCAGTACTTC CSVGQGAREQYF
- - TRBJ2-2 TRBV11-3 TGTGCCAGCAGCTCAGGGGTTTACCCCGGGGAGCTGTTTTTT CASSSGVYPGELFF
TRBD1 - TRBJ1-6 TRBV7-9 TGTGCCAGCAGCTTACTACGGGGACAGGGGTATAATTCACCCCTCCACTTT CASSLLRGQGYNSPLHF
- - TRBJ2-3 TRBV6-2/TRBV6-3 TGTGCCAGCAGTGGGGCTCAGTGGGATACGCAGTATTTT CASSGAQWDTQYF
- - TRBJ2-5 TRBV12-3/TRBV12-4 TGTGCCAGCAGTTTAGCAACAGGGGAGACCCAGTACTTC CASSLATGETQYF
TRBD1 few TRBJ1-2 TRBV29-1 TGCAGCGTTGGGCCAGGGGGCGATGGCTACACCTTC CSVGPGGDGYTF
- - TRBJ1-3 TRBV29-1 TGCAGCGCGTGCGAGGCCCCTCACTCTGGAAACACCATATATTTT CSACEAPHSGNTIYF
- - TRBJ1-5 TRBV6-1 TGTGCCAGCAGTGAGGGCAGGGCGAGCAATCAGCCCCAGCATTTT CASSEGRASNQPQHF
- - TRBJ2-1 TRBV27 TGTGCCAGCACCCCCGGACCCTACAATGAGCAGTTCTTC CASTPGPYNEQFF
- - TRBJ1-6 TRBV2 TGTGCCAGCAGCCCCAGGGGAGGCTCACCCCTCCACTTT CASSPRGGSPLHF
- - TRBJ1-5 TRBV12-5 TGTGCTAGTGGTTTGAGGAAAGACGGTGGCGATCAGCCCCAGCATTTT CASGLRKDGGDQPQHF
- - TRBJ1-4 TRBV20-1 TGCAGTGCTAGAGCGGGAGGGAACGATGAAAAACTGTTTTTT CSARAGGNDEKLFF
TRBD2 - TRBJ2-5 TRBV20-1 TGCAGTGTTACTAGCGGGAGGGCCTACTCAGAGACCCAGTACTTC CSVTSGRAYSETQYF
- - TRBJ1-1 TRBV7-9 TGTGCCAGCAGCTTCAAGGCCCCAGGAGGTGGCACTGAAGCTTTCTTT CASSFKAPGGGTEAFF
- once TRBJ2-2 TRBV2 TGTGCCAGCAAGCTCTTGGACGGGGGAGCCGGGGAGCTGTTTTTT CASKLLDGGAGELFF
TRBD2 - TRBJ2-3 TRBV6-5 TGTGCCAGCAGTCCTCCGGGACTAGACACAGATACGCAGTATTTT CASSPPGLDTDTQYF
- - TRBJ1-3 TRBV4-1 TGCGCCAGCAGCCAAGTCGGGACCTCTGGAAACACCATATATTTT CASSQVGTSGNTIYF
TRBD2 - TRBJ2-2 TRBV19 TGTGCCAGTAGTATAGGACTAGCATCCACCGGGGAGCTGTTTTTT CASSIGLASTGELFF
TRBD1 - TRBJ1-2 TRBV6-6 TGTGCCAGCAGTTCGCACAGGGGGCGCGGGGATGGCTACACCTTC CASSSHRGRGDGYTF
- - TRBJ1-6 TRBV4-2 TGTGCCAGCAGCCAAGATCGTCCCTCTAATTCACCCCTCCACTTT CASSQDRPSNSPLHF
TRBD1 - TRBJ1-5 TRBV20-1 TGCAGTGTAAGACAGGGGGCCCAACAGCCCCAGCATTTT CSVRQGAQQPQHF
TRBD1 - TRBJ1-2 TRBV7-9 TGTGCCAGCAGCATGGACAGGGAGGGCTACACCTTC CASSMDREGYTF
TRBD1 - TRBJ1-5 TRBV19 TGTGCCAGTAGTATAATACCAGGGGGAATGGGCAATCAGCCCCAGCATTTT CASSIIPGGMGNQPQHF
- - TRBJ2-5 TRBV29-1 TGCAGCGTTGAAGGGTCAAATCAAGAGACCCAGTACTTC CSVEGSNQETQYF
- - TRBJ1-5 TRBV4-1 TGCGCCAGCAGCCAAGAAGGGTATCAGCCCCAGCATTTT CASSQEGYQPQHF
TRBD1 - TRBJ1-2 TRBV6-5 TGTGCCAGTAACCCGGGACAGCCGTTCGGGGGCTACACCTTC CASNPGQPFGGYTF
TRBD1 once TRBJ1-2 TRBV20-1 TGCAGTGCTGCCGGACAGGGGATCAACTATGGCTACACCTTC CSAAGQGINYGYTF
TRBD1 - TRBJ2-5 TRBV3-1 TGTGCCAGCAGTCCGTCGCCCGGGACAGGGGAAGAGACCCAGTACTTC CASSPSPGTGEETQYF
- - TRBJ1-4 TRBV3-1 TGTGCCAGCAGCCCTAGTAGGGCTAATGAAAAACTGTTTTTT CASSPSRANEKLFF
- once TRBJ2-7 TRBV29-1 TGCAGCGTTGATTTGGTGGTATCAGGGGCGCCCTACGAGCAGTACTTC CSVDLVVSGAPYEQYF
- - TRBJ1-1 TRBV19 TGTGCCAGTACCACTCCAAACACTGAAGCTTTCTTT CASTTPNTEAFF
- - TRBJ2-3 TRBV24-1 TGTGCCACCCAAGTGGGGGGCCTAAGTAAAACGCAGTATTTT CATQVGGLSKTQYF
- once TRBJ2-7 TRBV2 TGTGCCAGCAGTGATGGGACGGACTCCTACGAGCAGTACTTC CASSDGTDSYEQYF
TRBD2 - TRBJ2-2 TRBV2 TGTGCCAGCAGTGTTCGGGGGGAATCCGGGGAGCTGTTTTTT CASSVRGESGELFF
TRBD2 - TRBJ2-4 TRBV5-1 TGCGCCAGCAGCTTGGAAGGACTAGTGGGGGCCAAAAACATTCAGTACTTC CASSLEGLVGAKNIQYF
- - TRBJ2-3 TRBV29-1 TGCAGCGTCCTTGGGGGGAGACCTAGCACAGATACGCAGTATTTT CSVLGGRPSTDTQYF
- - TRBJ2-4 TRBV19 TGTGCCAGTAGTGCCAGGAACATTCAGTACTTC CASSARNIQYF
- once TRBJ1-4 TRBV5-5 TGTGCCAGCAGTAGTCGGACGGCCGAAAAACTGTTTTTT CASSSRTAEKLFF
- - TRBJ1-6 TRBV4-2 TGTGCCAGCAGCCAAGATCCCTCGACCGCTTATTCACCCCTCCACTTT CASSQDPSTAYSPLHF
TRBD1 few TRBJ1-6 TRBV6-1 TGTGCCAGCATCCAACAGGGGGCCGGGAATTCACCCCTCCACTTT CASIQQGAGNSPLHF
- - TRBJ1-2 TRBV28 TGTGCCAGCAGTTTTGCGCTCGGGGGGCTCTATGGCTACACCTTC CASSFALGGLYGYTF
TRBD2 - TRBJ2-5 TRBV11-2 TGTGCCAGCAGCCGAGCGGGGGGGCCAAGAGAGACCCAGTACTTC CASSRAGGPRETQYF
- few TRBJ2-2 TRBV5-1 TGCGCCAGCAGCTTTCCTTTAAACAGCGGGGAGCTGTTTTTT CASSFPLNSGELFF
- - TRBJ1-2 TRBV7-9 TGTGCCAGCAGCCCAAAGGGGGTGGGCTATGGCTACACCTTC CASSPKGVGYGYTF
TRBD2 - TRBJ2-2 TRBV7-6 TGTGCCAGCAGCTTCCTAGCGGGGGGGCTAAAGACCGGGGAGCTGTTTTTT CASSFLAGGLKTGELFF
- - TRBJ2-5 TRBV7-2 TGTGCCAGCAGCTTAGACGGGGCCGGGAAGACCCAGTACTTC CASSLDGAGKTQYF
- - TRBJ1-1 TRBV4-2 TGTGCCAGCAGCCAAGAGCCGAACACTGAAGCTTTCTTT CASSQEPNTEAFF
TRBD1 - TRBJ1-2 TRBV7-9 TGTGCCAGCAGCTTCGGGACAGGCCAGGACTATGGCTACACCTTC CASSFGTGQDYGYTF